This T cell receptor (beta chain) was captured by sequencing in a study of shared clonotypes between healthy human individuals. It was across several immunoSEQ plates that each subset's genomic DNA was evenly split. TCRdb's copy holds only in-frame clones and misses some; the assay was immunoSEQ multiplex PCR. The sample records 2 million to 2.5 million clones, 93% being singletons. The CDR3 sequence is 15 residues long. Unmatched junction bases numbered 1, after V lost 3 bases and J lost 1 base. From germline, CDR1 is SGHNT and CDR2 YYREEE (reference sequence). Turning to this clone: The same CDR3 also results from other DNA sequences found in this sample.

The receptor's source is a man between 18 and 29 years old in good health. Some clones in this sample may be carry-over from other donors' samples. The rearrangement uses TRBV5-4 and TRBJ2-7, with TRBD2 matching over 13 bases. The sample taken for sequencing was naive CD4+ T cells from PBMCs. Sample subset: CD45RA+ positively selected. As DNA, the CDR3 is TGTGCCAGCAGCTGGGGACTAGCGGGATCCTACGAGCAGTACTTC. It yields the protein CASSWGLAGSYEQYF. The full variable domain, with the rest looked up from reference TRBV5-4 and TRBJ2-7, is ETGVTQSPTHLIKTRGQQVTLRCSSQSGHNTVSWYQQALGQGPQFIFQYYREEENGRGNFPPRFSGLQFPNYSSELNVNALELDDSALYLCASSWGLAGSYEQYFGPGTRLTVT.